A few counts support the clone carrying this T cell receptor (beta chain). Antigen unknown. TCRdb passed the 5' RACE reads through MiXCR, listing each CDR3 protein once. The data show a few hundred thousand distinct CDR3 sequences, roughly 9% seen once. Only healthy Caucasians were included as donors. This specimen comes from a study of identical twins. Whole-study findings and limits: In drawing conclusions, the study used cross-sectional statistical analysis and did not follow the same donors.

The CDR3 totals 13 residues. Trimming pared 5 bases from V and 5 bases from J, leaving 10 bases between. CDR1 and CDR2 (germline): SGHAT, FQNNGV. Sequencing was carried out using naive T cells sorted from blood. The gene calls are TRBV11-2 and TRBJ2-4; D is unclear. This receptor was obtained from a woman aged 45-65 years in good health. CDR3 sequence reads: CASSRDRQNIQYF. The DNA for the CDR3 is TGTGCCAGCAGCCGTGACCGGCAAAACATTCAGTACTTC.